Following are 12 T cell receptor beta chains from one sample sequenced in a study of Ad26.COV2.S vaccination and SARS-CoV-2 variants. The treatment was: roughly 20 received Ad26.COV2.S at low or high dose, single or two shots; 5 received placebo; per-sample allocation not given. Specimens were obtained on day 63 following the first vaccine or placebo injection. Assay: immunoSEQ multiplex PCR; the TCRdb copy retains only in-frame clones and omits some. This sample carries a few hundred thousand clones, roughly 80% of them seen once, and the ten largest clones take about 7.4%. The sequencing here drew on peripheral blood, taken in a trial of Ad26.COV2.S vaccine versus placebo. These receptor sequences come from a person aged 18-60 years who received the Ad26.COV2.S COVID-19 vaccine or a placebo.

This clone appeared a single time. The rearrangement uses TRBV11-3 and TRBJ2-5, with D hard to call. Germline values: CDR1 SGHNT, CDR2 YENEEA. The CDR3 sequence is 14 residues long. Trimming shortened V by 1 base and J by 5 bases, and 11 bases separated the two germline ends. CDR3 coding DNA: TGTGCCAGCAGCTTAGCGAGTAGACCCGAGACCCAGTACTTC. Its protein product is CASSLASRPETQYF.

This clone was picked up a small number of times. DNA of the CDR3: TGTGCCAGCAGCCCCGCGGAGCTGCATGGAAACACCATATATTTT. Its protein is CASSPAELHGNTIYF. The rearrangement joins TRBV7-2 to TRBJ1-3; D is uncertain. V lost 5 bases, J lost 3 bases, and 14 bases lay in between. The CDR3 totals 15 residues. Germline V CDR1 and CDR2: SGHTA, FQGNSA.

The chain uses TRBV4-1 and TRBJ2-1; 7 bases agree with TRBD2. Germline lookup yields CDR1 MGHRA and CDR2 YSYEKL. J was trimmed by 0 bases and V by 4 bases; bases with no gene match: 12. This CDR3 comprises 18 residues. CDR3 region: CASSLVPSGISSYNEQFF. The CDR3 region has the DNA TGCGCCAGCAGCCTCGTTCCGAGCGGGATAAGCTCCTACAATGAGCAGTTCTTC.

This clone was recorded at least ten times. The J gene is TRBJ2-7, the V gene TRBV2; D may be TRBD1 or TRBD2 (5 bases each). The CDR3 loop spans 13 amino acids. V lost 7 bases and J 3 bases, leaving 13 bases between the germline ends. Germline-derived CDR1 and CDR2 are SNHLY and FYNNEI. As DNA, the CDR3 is TGTGCCAGCACTGGGGGTCAAAACTACGAGCAGTACTTC. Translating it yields CASTGGQNYEQYF.

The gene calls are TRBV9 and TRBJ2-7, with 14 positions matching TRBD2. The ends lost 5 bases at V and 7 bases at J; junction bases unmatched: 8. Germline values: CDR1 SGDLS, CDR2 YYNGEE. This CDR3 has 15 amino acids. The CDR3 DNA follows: TGTGCCAGCAGTGAGACTAGCGGGAGGGTAGGGGAGCAGTACTTC. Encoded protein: CASSETSGRVGEQYF. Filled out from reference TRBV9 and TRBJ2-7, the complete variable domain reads DSGVTQTPKHLITATGQRVTLRCSPRSGDLSVYWYQQSLDQGLQFLIQYYNGEERAKGNILERFSAQQFPDLHSELNLSSLELGDSALYFCASSETSGRVGEQYFGPGTRLTVT.

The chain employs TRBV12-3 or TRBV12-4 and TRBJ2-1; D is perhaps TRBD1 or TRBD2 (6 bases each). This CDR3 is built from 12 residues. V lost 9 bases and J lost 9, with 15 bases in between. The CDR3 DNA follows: TGTGCCAGTAGTCGACTAGGGGGTGAGCAGTTCTTC. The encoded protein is CASSRLGGEQFF.

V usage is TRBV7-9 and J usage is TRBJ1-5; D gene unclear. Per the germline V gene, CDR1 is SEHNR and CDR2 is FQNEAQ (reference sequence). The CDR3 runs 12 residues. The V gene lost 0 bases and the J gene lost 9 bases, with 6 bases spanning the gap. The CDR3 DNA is TGTGCCAGCAGCTTAGCTCGGGGGCCCCAGCATTTT. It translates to CASSLARGPQHF.

The CDR3: CASSSITGGKTYNEQFF. The DNA of the CDR3 is TGTGCCAGCAGCTCAATTACAGGGGGAAAAACCTACAATGAGCAGTTCTTC. V usage is TRBV7-9 and J usage is TRBJ2-1; 8 bases fit TRBD1. The ends lost 4 bases at V and 2 bases at J; junction bases unmatched: 10. Germline V gives CDR1 SEHNR, CDR2 FQNEAQ (reference sequence). CDR3 length: 17 amino acids.

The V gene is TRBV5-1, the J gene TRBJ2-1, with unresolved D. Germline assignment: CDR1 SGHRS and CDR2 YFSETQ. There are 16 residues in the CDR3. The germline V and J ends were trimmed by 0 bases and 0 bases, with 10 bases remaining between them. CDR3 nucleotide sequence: TGCGCCAGCAGCTTGGCTTACCTAGGCTCCTACAATGAGCAGTTCTTC. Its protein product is CASSLAYLGSYNEQFF.

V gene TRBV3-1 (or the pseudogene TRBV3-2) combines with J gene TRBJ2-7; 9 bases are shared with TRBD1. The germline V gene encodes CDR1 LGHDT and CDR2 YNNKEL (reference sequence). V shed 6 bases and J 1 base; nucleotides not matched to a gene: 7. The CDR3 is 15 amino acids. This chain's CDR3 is CASRYSGTGSYEQYF. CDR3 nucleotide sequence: TGTGCCAGCAGATATTCCGGGACAGGGTCCTACGAGCAGTACTTC.

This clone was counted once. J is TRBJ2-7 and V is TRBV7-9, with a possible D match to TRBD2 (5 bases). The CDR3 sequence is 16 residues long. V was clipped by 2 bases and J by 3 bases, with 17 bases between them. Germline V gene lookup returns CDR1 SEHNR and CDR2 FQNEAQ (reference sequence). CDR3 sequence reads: CASSLLGSITSYEQYF. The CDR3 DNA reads TGTGCCAGCAGCTTATTAGGGAGCATAACGAGCTACGAGCAGTACTTC.

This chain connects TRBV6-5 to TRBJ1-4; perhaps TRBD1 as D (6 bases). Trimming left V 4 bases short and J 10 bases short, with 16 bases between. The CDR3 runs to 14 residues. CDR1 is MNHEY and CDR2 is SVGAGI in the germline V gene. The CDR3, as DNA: TGTGCCAGCAGTTTACAGGGTGGGGAAGGAAAACTGTTTTTT. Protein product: CASSLQGGEGKLFF.